This T cell receptor beta chain was recovered during a study of identical twins. This clonotype was found a few times. What it binds is not known. cDNA molecules carried unique molecular identifiers, and template switching added a universal primer site. From the 5' RACE reads, TCRdb called clonotypes with MiXCR, one entry per CDR3 protein. The sample contains more than 1.5 million distinct CDR3 sequences, roughly 35% of which appear only once. Study-level results: Twin-shared out-of-frame alpha sequences were enriched for low generation probability. Sequences that were beta out-of-frame showed weaker excess twin sharing. Its conclusions, products of cross-sectional statistical analysis, did not come from following the same donors.

This TCR was sampled from a newborn girl in good health. The material sequenced was cord blood.

The CDR3 reads CAISESWQGGNQPQHF. The CDR3 nucleotides are TGTGCCATCAGTGAGTCTTGGCAGGGGGGCAATCAGCCCCAGCATTTT. The chain is built from TRBV10-3 and TRBJ1-5; 7 bases line up with TRBD1. The germline CDR1 and CDR2 sequences are ENHRY and SYGVKD. Trimming removed 0 bases from V and 2 bases from J; junction bases left unmatched: 4. The CDR3 runs 16 residues.